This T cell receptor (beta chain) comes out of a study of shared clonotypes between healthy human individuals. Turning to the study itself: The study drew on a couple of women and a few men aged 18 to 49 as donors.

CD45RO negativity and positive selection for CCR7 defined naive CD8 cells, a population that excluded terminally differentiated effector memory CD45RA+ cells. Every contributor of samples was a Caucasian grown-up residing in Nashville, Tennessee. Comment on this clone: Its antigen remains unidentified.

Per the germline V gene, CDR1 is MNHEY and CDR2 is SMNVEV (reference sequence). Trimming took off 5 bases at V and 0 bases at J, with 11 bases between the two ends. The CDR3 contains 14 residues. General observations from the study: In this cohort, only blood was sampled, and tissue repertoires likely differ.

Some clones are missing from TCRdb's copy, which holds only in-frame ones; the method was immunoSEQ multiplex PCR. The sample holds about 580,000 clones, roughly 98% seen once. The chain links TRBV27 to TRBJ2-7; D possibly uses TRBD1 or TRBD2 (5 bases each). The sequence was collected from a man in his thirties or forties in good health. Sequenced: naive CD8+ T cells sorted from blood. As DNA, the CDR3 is TGTGCCAGCAGTACGGGACCGAGCTCCTACGAGCAGTACTTC. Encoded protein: CASSTGPSSYEQYF.